Listed here are 31 T cell receptor beta chains from one sample, sequenced in a study of cytomegalovirus exposure and HLA in healthy donors. The PCR had 60 Vbeta and 13 Jbeta primers. TCRdb keeps only in-frame clones here, not all; method: immunoSEQ multiplex PCR. The data show about 200,000 clones, 65% to 85% seen once. The sample consisted of PBMCs. These TCRs come from a woman aged 25 to 45 in good health and CMV-seronegative.

With respect to this clone: One end of the junction varies from germline; a read error may be responsible. This chain connects TRBV7-9 to TRBJ1-3; unclear D gene. The germline V gene has CDR1 SEHNR and CDR2 FQNEAQ (reference sequence). The CDR3 consists of 12 residues. Here the CDR3 DNA reads TGTTCCAGCAGCTTTCTTGGAAACACCATATATTTT. Amino acid sequence: CSSSFLGNTIYF.

The CDR3 reads CASSLDKNIQYF. DNA for the CDR3: TGCGCCAGCAGTTTAGACAAAAACATTCAGTACTTC. The rearrangement uses TRBV5-1 and TRBJ2-4; D is uncertain. V dropped 5 bases and J dropped 3 bases, with 6 bases sitting between them. CDR3 length: 12 residues. CDR1 is SGHRS and CDR2 is YFSETQ in the germline V gene.

The chain has TRBV7-8 and TRBJ1-2; 7 bases map to TRBD1. The germline CDR1 and CDR2 sequences are SGHVS and FQNEAQ. V trimming: 1 base; J trimming: 7 bases; junction bases outside the gene matches: 9. The CDR3 spans 15 residues. CDR3 amino acids: CASSLGDRAGSGYTF. The DNA of the CDR3 is TGTGCCAGCAGCTTAGGCGACAGGGCTGGCTCTGGCTACACCTTC.

The chain employs TRBV6-5 and TRBJ1-2; no definite D call. The V end lost 6 bases, the J end lost 4 bases, and 15 bases lay between the germline ends. Per the germline V gene, CDR1 is MNHEY and CDR2 is SVGAGI. This CDR3 has 14 amino acids. CDR3 nucleotide sequence: TGTGCCAGCAGGGCTGCGGGCGCGGGCTATGGCTACACCTTC. Amino acids: CASRAAGAGYGYTF.

Only a few counts were recorded for this clone. V gene TRBV7-8 combines with J gene TRBJ2-1, with D possibly TRBD1 on 5 matching bases. Deletions cut 2 bases from V and 2 bases from J, with 7 bases between. Germline V gene data show CDR1 as SGHVS and CDR2 as FQNEAQ. This CDR3 comprises 14 residues. CDR3 bases: TGTGCCAGCAGCTTACAGGGAACCTACAATGAGCAGTTCTTC. It yields the protein CASSLQGTYNEQFF. Full variable domain (missing parts from reference TRBV7-8 and TRBJ2-1): GAGVSQSPRYKVAKRGQDVALRCDPISGHVSLFWYQQALGQGPEFLTYFQNEAQLDKSGLPSDRFFAERPEGSVSTLKIQRTQQEDSAVYLCASSLQGTYNEQFFGPGTRLTVL.

This clone was seen a few times. This rearrangement joins TRBV6-1 to TRBJ1-1, with D unresolved. Germline values: CDR1 MNHNS, CDR2 SASEGT. This CDR3 spans 13 amino acids. V was pared by 1 base and J by 10 bases, with 13 bases between. The CDR3 nucleotides are TGTGCCAGCAGTGAAGTTGTGGGCACTTTAGCTTTCTTT. Translating it yields CASSEVVGTLAFF.

The CDR3 reads CASSLGRGGPGRKQFF. The CDR3 nucleotides read TGTGCCAGTAGCCTGGGGCGCGGGGGCCCCGGCCGTAAGCAGTTCTTC. The chain recombines TRBV19 with TRBJ2-1; D may be TRBD2 (7 bases). Trimming shortened V by 6 bases and J by 11 bases, and 26 bases separated the two germline ends. Looked up from germline, CDR1 is LNHDA and CDR2 is SQIVND (reference sequence). The length of the CDR3 is 16 residues.

The chain has TRBV18 and TRBJ1-5, with 7 bases matching TRBD1. Trimming at V came to 2 bases and at J to 2 bases, leaving 3 bases not matched to a gene. CDR1 is KGHSH, CDR2 LQKENI, per germline. The CDR3 has 15 residues. DNA for the CDR3: TGTGCCAGCTCACCAGCAACAGGGGGCAATCAGCCCCAGCATTTT. As protein: CASSPATGGNQPQHF.

The V call is TRBV9, the J call TRBJ1-1; no clear D gene. The germline V and J ends were trimmed by 1 base and 4 bases, with 8 bases remaining between them. This CDR3 spans 13 amino acids. Germline lookup yields CDR1 SGDLS and CDR2 YYNGEE. The CDR3 region has the DNA TGTGCCAGCAGCGTACAGGCGTCCACTGAAGCTTTCTTT. Encoded protein: CASSVQASTEAFF.

The chain combines TRBV25-1 with TRBJ1-6, with 8 bases lining up with TRBD1. Germline CDR1 and CDR2: MGHDK and SYGVNS. This CDR3 is 14 amino acids long. Trimming cost V 4 bases and J 9 bases; bases outside gene matches: 5. CDR3: CASSARTGLSPLHF. The CDR3 region has the DNA TGTGCCAGCAGTGCCCGGACAGGGCTTTCACCCCTCCACTTT.

This clone was counted between two and nine times. The V call is TRBV27, the J call TRBJ2-2; 8 nucleotides line up with TRBD2. V was clipped by 6 bases and J by 5 bases; unmatched bases: 8. Germline CDR1 reads MNHEY; CDR2 reads SMNVEV (reference sequence). The length of the CDR3 is 15 residues. The CDR3 here is CASSHNRGGTGELFF. The CDR3 nucleotides are TGTGCCAGCAGCCATAACCGGGGGGGGACCGGGGAGCTGTTTTTT.

The rearrangement uses TRBV18 and TRBJ2-7; D possibly corresponds to TRBD1 (6 bases). The V end was cut by 1 base, the J end by 0 bases, with 22 bases between. This CDR3 comprises 19 residues. Germline assignment: CDR1 KGHSH and CDR2 LQKENI. The CDR3 DNA reads TGTGCCAGCTCACCACTTGTTTTGTTGACGAGGACAGACTCCTACGAGCAGTACTTC. Protein: CASSPLVLLTRTDSYEQYF.

V is TRBV18 and J is TRBJ2-3, with TRBD2 identical over 12 bases. V shed 4 bases, J shed 5 bases, and the junction held 13 bases outside the gene matches. The CDR3 totals 18 residues. Germline-derived CDR1 and CDR2 are KGHSH and LQKENI. Here the CDR3 DNA reads TGTGCCAGCTCACGGACTAGCGGGATGGGATCCCGCGGAGATACGCAGTATTTT. Its translation: CASSRTSGMGSRGDTQYF.

The V call is TRBV30, the J call TRBJ2-7; 7 nucleotides agree with TRBD1. J lost 6 bases, V lost 6 bases, and 2 bases had no gene match. This CDR3 is 10 amino acids long. Germline V gives CDR1 GTSNPN, CDR2 SVGIG (reference sequence). For the CDR3, the DNA is TGTGCCTGCTACAGGGGCGAGCAGTACTTC. The encoded protein is CACYRGEQYF.

This clone is a singleton in its sample. The chain carries TRBV7-6 and TRBJ2-1, with 11 bases matching TRBD2. The CDR3 has 16 amino acids. Germline V gene sequence: CDR1 SGHVS, CDR2 FNYEAQ. V dropped 0 bases and J dropped 5; count of bases not matched to a gene: 3. CDR3 coding DNA: TGTGCCAGCAGCTTAGCAGGGACTAGCGGTCACAATGAGCAGTTCTTC. Translated: CASSLAGTSGHNEQFF.

This clone has just a few counts. V usage is TRBV5-1 and J usage is TRBJ1-2; a possible D gene is TRBD1 (5 bases). Germline CDR1 reads SGHRS; CDR2 reads YFSETQ. The CDR3 length is 13 residues. V lost 1 base, J lost 7 bases, and 11 bases lay in between. CDR3 amino acids: CASSLNGGRGYTF. The CDR3 DNA sequence: TGCGCCAGCAGCTTGAACGGGGGACGTGGCTACACCTTC.

This clone showed up just once. The J gene is TRBJ1-2, the V gene TRBV15; 8 bases fit TRBD1. CDR1 and CDR2 from the germline V gene are LNHNV and YYDKDF (reference sequence). This CDR3 has 17 residues. V dropped 3 bases and J dropped 8; count of bases not matched to a gene: 17. DNA of the CDR3: TGTGCCACCAGCAGCCCCTCGCGCAGGGGGCAGATGAGAGGCTACACCTTC. Its protein product is CATSSPSRRGQMRGYTF. Full variable domain (missing parts from reference TRBV15 and TRBJ1-2): DAMVIQNPRYQVTQFGKPVTLSCSQTLNHNVMYWYQQKSSQAPKLLFHYYDKDFNNEADTPDNFQSRRPNTSFCFLDIRSPGLGDTAMYLCATSSPSRRGQMRGYTFGSGTRLTVV.

DNA for the CDR3: TGTGCCAGCAGTTACTGGGACAGGGGGGAGACACCCCTCCACTTT. This sequence encodes CASSYWDRGETPLHF. This chain uses TRBV6-5 with TRBJ1-6; 11 bases align to TRBD1. CDR1 is MNHEY, CDR2 SVGAGI, per germline. The CDR3 sequence is 15 residues long. The V segment lost 1 base and the J segment 11 bases; nucleotides outside the gene matches: 4.

The V gene is TRBV27, the J gene TRBJ1-4; TRBD1 matches at 9 bases. With V trimmed by 1 base and J by 7 bases, 4 bases remained unmatched. CDR1 is MNHEY, CDR2 SMNVEV, per germline (reference sequence). This CDR3 region has 15 residues. CDR3 in amino acids: CASSLLQGATEKLFF. CDR3 bases: TGTGCCAGCAGTTTATTACAGGGGGCGACTGAAAAACTGTTTTTT.

This clone was seen a few times. The V and J genes are TRBV19 and TRBJ1-1; D is perhaps TRBD1 (5 bases). The CDR3 is made up of 15 amino acids. V lost 3 bases, J lost 4 bases, and 15 bases lay in between. Germline V lookup: CDR1 LNHDA, CDR2 SQIVND (reference sequence). The CDR3 sequence is CASSIFPGGTTEAFF. CDR3 coding DNA: TGTGCCAGTAGTATCTTTCCCGGGGGTACCACTGAAGCTTTCTTT.

The rearrangement joins TRBV9 to TRBJ2-7; possible D gene TRBD2, 6 bases. This CDR3 spans 13 amino acids. Germline values: CDR1 SGDLS, CDR2 YYNGEE. Trimming stripped 0 bases from V and 5 bases from J, with 9 bases between. CDR3 region: CASSVAGGDEQYF. The CDR3 coding sequence is TGTGCCAGCAGCGTAGCCGGCGGGGACGAGCAGTACTTC.

This chain joins TRBV7-9 and TRBJ1-2; D remains ambiguous. Trimming stripped 5 bases from V and 1 base from J, with 23 bases between. Looked up from germline, CDR1 is SEHNR and CDR2 is FQNEAQ (reference sequence). This CDR3 is built from 18 residues. This CDR3 is CASSASGRPLPGNYGYTF. CDR3 nucleotides: TGTGCCAGCAGCGCATCCGGCAGGCCCCTCCCCGGTAACTATGGCTACACCTTC.

The rearrangement links TRBV5-1 to TRBJ2-5, with 11 bases that match TRBD1. The J call may be incorrect, as the DNA end agrees better with TRBJ2-7. CDR3 length equals 15 residues. From germline, CDR1 is SGHRS and CDR2 YFSETQ. This CDR3 is CASSLAGTGGYEQYF. CDR3 in DNA: TGCGCCAGCAGCTTGGCCGGGACAGGGGGATACGAGCAGTACTTC.

This clone was picked up a small number of times. CDR3 sequence reads: CASSFLAGAGEQFF. The DNA of the CDR3 is TGTGCCAGCAGTTTTCTAGCGGGAGCAGGTGAGCAGTTCTTC. This sequence joins TRBV27 and TRBJ2-1, with TRBD2 identical over 10 bases. Germline V gene data show CDR1 as MNHEY and CDR2 as SMNVEV (reference sequence). The CDR3 covers 14 residues. The J segment lost 9 bases and the V segment lost 3 bases, leaving 5 bases of the junction unmatched.

The CDR3 protein is CASTRGAPGNTEAFF. The CDR3 DNA reads TGTGCCAGCACCAGGGGGGCGCCTGGGAACACTGAAGCTTTCTTT. The V gene is TRBV18, the J gene TRBJ1-1; 7 bases fit TRBD1. The germline CDR1 and CDR2 sequences are KGHSH and LQKENI. CDR3 length equals 15 residues. The V gene end was trimmed by 8 bases and the J gene end by 1 base; junction bases not matched to a gene: 10.

This chain uses TRBV25-1 with TRBJ2-1; 9 nucleotides match TRBD2. CDR3 length equals 14 residues. V lost 3 bases to trimming and J lost 9 bases; unmatched junction nucleotides: 6. Germline CDR1 and CDR2: MGHDK and SYGVNS. The CDR3 loop reads CASSEGGRVSEQFF. CDR3 nucleotides: TGTGCCAGCAGTGAGGGCGGGAGGGTATCTGAGCAGTTCTTC.

The rearrangement joins TRBV10-3 to TRBJ2-7, with a tentative D call TRBD2 (6 bases). V was trimmed by 6 bases and J by 2 bases, leaving 14 bases between them. This CDR3 has 14 amino acids. Germline values: CDR1 ENHRY, CDR2 SYGVKD. The CDR3 coding sequence is TGTGCCATCAGAGAGCCGGGACTCCCCTACGAGCAGTACTTC. It translates to CAIREPGLPYEQYF.

This chain links TRBV7-6 with TRBJ2-7; D is unclear. This CDR3 is 16 amino acids long. The V gene lost 2 bases and the J gene lost 0 bases, with 14 bases spanning the gap. The V gene's germline CDR1 is SGHVS and CDR2 FNYEAQ. CDR3 sequence reads: CASSLLGSRSSYEQYF. The CDR3 region has the DNA TGTGCCAGCAGCTTATTGGGTAGTCGGAGCTCCTACGAGCAGTACTTC.

This chain joins TRBV7-6 and TRBJ1-2; D unclear. This CDR3 contains 13 residues. Germline V CDR1 and CDR2: SGHVS, FNYEAQ. V was cut by 2 bases and J by 8 bases, with 12 bases left in between. CDR3 sequence: CASSLYGEEGYTF. CDR3 nucleotides: TGTGCCAGCAGCTTATACGGGGAGGAAGGCTACACCTTC.

V gene TRBV29-1 combines with J gene TRBJ2-1, with 12 bases aligning to TRBD2. The CDR3 is 16 amino acids. Germline V lookup: CDR1 SQVTM, CDR2 ANQGSEA. The V and J ends lost 6 bases and 3 bases, in that order; junction bases with no gene match: 9. The CDR3 DNA reads as TGCAGCGTCAGGACTAGCGGGAATTCTTTCTACAATGAGCAGTTCTTC. Its translation: CSVRTSGNSFYNEQFF.

V and J are TRBV19 and TRBJ2-6; 12 bases agree with TRBD1. The V gene's germline CDR1 is LNHDA and CDR2 SQIVND (reference sequence). The CDR3 spans 16 residues. The junction had 5 bases not matched to a gene; V was cut back by 7 bases and J by 4 bases. The CDR3 DNA reads TGTGCCAGTACCCGGGACAGGGGGCCAGGGGCCAACGTCCTGACTTTC. Its translation: CASTRDRGPGANVLTF.